This T cell receptor beta chain was obtained from a study of blood T cell repertoires in COVID-19. Study-level information: Some COVID-19 samples were acute and others convalescent; all came from the United States, Italy and Spain.

CDR1 MNHEY and CDR2 SVGAGI come from the germline V gene. The CDR3 contains 14 residues. Trimming at V came to 2 bases and at J to 7 bases, leaving 3 bases not matched to a gene. Sequencing used immunoSEQ multiplex PCR; TCRdb keeps in-frame clones, though not all of them. The sample includes roughly 280,000 clones, 86% of them seen just once. Sequenced material: peripheral blood. This TCR derives from a man between 40 and 49 years old with active or convalescent COVID-19. The chain joins TRBV6-5 to TRBJ2-2, with 8 bases identical to TRBD2. CDR3 nucleotide sequence: TGTGCCAGCAGTTACGGCGGGAGGAGCGGGGAGCTGTTTTTT. It specifies CASSYGGRSGELFF.